One sample yielded the 21 T cell receptor beta chains listed below, sequenced in a study of blood T cell repertoires in COVID-19. TCRdb's copy holds only in-frame clones and misses some; the assay was immunoSEQ multiplex PCR. This table holds about 170,000 clones, 83% found once. The sequenced sample was PBMCs or T cells enriched from blood (not recorded which). The receptors originated from a woman in her forties or fifties in a cohort exposed to, infected with or recovered from COVID-19 (not recorded which).

The chain recombines TRBV27 with TRBJ2-3; 9 bases line up with TRBD1. The germline CDR1 and CDR2 sequences are MNHEY and SMNVEV (reference sequence). The ends lost 5 bases at V and 6 bases at J; junction bases unmatched: 9. This CDR3 has 15 amino acids. The CDR3 here is CASSLNTGGQDTQYF. Written as DNA, the CDR3 is TGTGCCAGCAGTCTCAACACAGGGGGCCAGGATACGCAGTATTTT.

The chain has TRBV11-1 and TRBJ2-1, with TRBD1 identical over 7 bases. CDR3 length: 14 residues. V dropped 1 base and J dropped 8; count of bases not matched to a gene: 5. Germline V CDR1 and CDR2: SGHAT, FQDESV (reference sequence). Here the CDR3 DNA reads TGTGCCAGCAGCTTAGTACAGGGGATGGATGAGCAGTTCTTC. This encodes CASSLVQGMDEQFF.

The V gene is TRBV5-6, the J gene TRBJ2-1; D gene ambiguous. There are 12 residues in the CDR3. Trimming took 4 bases from V and 7 from J, leaving 9 bases between them. Germline-derived CDR1 and CDR2 are SGHDT and YYEEEE. This CDR3 reads CASSLALNEQFF. The CDR3 nucleotides are TGTGCCAGCAGCCTTGCACTGAATGAGCAGTTCTTC.

This sequence joins TRBV18 and TRBJ1-1, with TRBD1 matching 7 bases. The V segment lost 6 bases and the J segment 0 bases; nucleotides outside the gene matches: 13. The length of the CDR3 is 17 residues. Germline assignment: CDR1 KGHSH and CDR2 LQKENI. CDR3 sequence (DNA): TGTGCCAGCTCCCTTACAAGCTGGGACAGTGTGAACACTGAAGCTTTCTTT. It encodes CASSLTSWDSVNTEAFF.

V and J are TRBV7-8 and TRBJ2-2; 7 nucleotides match TRBD1. This CDR3 region has 16 residues. Germline assignment: CDR1 SGHVS and CDR2 FQNEAQ. With 1 base clipped from V and 2 bases from J, the junction kept 4 bases outside the gene matches. The CDR3 DNA reads as TGTGCCAGCAGCTTAGTCGCAGGGGGAAACACCGGGGAGCTGTTTTTT. Translated: CASSLVAGGNTGELFF. The full variable domain, completed using reference TRBV7-8 and TRBJ2-2, is GAGVSQSPRYKVAKRGQDVALRCDPISGHVSLFWYQQALGQGPEFLTYFQNEAQLDKSGLPSDRFFAERPEGSVSTLKIQRTQQEDSAVYLCASSLVAGGNTGELFFGEGSRLTVL.

The CDR3 sequence is CASTTGNSGNTIYF. The CDR3 DNA is TGTGCCAGCACGACAGGGAACTCTGGAAACACCATATATTTT. The chain links TRBV2 to TRBJ1-3; the match to TRBD1 covers 7 bases. After removal of 7 bases from V and 0 bases from J, the junction contained 3 bases not matched to a gene. The CDR3 spans 14 residues. The V gene's germline CDR1 is SNHLY and CDR2 FYNNEI.

This chain links TRBV7-2 with TRBJ2-3; 10 nucleotides agree with TRBD2. There are 18 residues in the CDR3. Germline-derived CDR1 and CDR2 are SGHTA and FQGNSA. Trimming cost V 0 bases and J 7 bases; bases outside gene matches: 13. DNA for the CDR3: TGTGCCAGCAGCTTAGCGAGGTTAGCGGGAGGCCCCCAATATACGCAGTATTTT. Its translation is CASSLARLAGGPQYTQYF. Using reference TRBV7-2 and TRBJ2-3 for the parts outside the CDR3, the full variable domain is GAGVSQSPSNKVTEKGKDVELRCDPISGHTALYWYRQSLGQGLEFLIYFQGNSAPDKSGLPSDRFSAERTGGSVSTLTIQRTQQEDSAVYLCASSLARLAGGPQYTQYFGPGTRLTVL.

The chain is built from TRBV7-2 and TRBJ2-5, with 7 bases fitting TRBD2. After removal of 1 base from V and 5 bases from J, the junction contained 10 bases not matched to a gene. The CDR3 extends over 16 amino acids. Germline V gene lookup returns CDR1 SGHTA and CDR2 FQGNSA. The CDR3 DNA reads TGTGCCAGCAGCTTAGATCGACTAGCTCCGGGGGAGACCCAGTACTTC. Its translation: CASSLDRLAPGETQYF. Together with reference TRBV7-2 and TRBJ2-5, the CDR3 gives the full variable domain: GAGVSQSPSNKVTEKGKDVELRCDPISGHTALYWYRQSLGQGLEFLIYFQGNSAPDKSGLPSDRFSAERTGGSVSTLTIQRTQQEDSAVYLCASSLDRLAPGETQYFGPGTRLLVL.

This chain uses TRBV9 with TRBJ2-5; TRBD2 aligns across 8 bases. The germline V gene encodes CDR1 SGDLS and CDR2 YYNGEE. With V trimmed by 0 bases and J by 2 bases, 6 bases remained unmatched. This CDR3 comprises 16 residues. CDR3 DNA sequence: TGTGCCAGCAGCGTAGGAGGCGGGGGGCTTCAAGAGACCCAGTACTTC. Encoded protein: CASSVGGGGLQETQYF.

The chain uses TRBV4-1 and TRBJ1-3; tentatively, D is TRBD1 (5 bases). This CDR3 region has 19 residues. V was pared by 1 base and J by 2 bases, with 21 bases between. Per the germline V gene, CDR1 is MGHRA and CDR2 is YSYEKL. Written as DNA, the CDR3 is TGCGCCAGCAGCCAAGCCTCTGGGGGGGTTGGGGGTCCTGGAAACACCATATATTTT. This encodes CASSQASGGVGGPGNTIYF.

V usage is TRBV4-3 and J usage is TRBJ2-7, with 10 bases matching TRBD1. The ends lost 1 base at V and 1 base at J; junction bases unmatched: 1. Germline CDR1 reads LGHNA; CDR2 reads YSLEER. The CDR3 length is 15 residues. Written as DNA, the CDR3 is TGCGCCAGCAGCCAAGGGACAGGGGGTTCCTACGAGCAGTACTTC. Translation: CASSQGTGGSYEQYF.

This clone was observed a few times. V and J are TRBV6-5 and TRBJ1-2, with TRBD1 as a possible D gene (6 bases). Germline CDR1 and CDR2: MNHEY and SVGAGI. Trimming shortened V by 3 bases and J by 6 bases, and 17 bases separated the two germline ends. The CDR3 is 15 amino acids. This chain's CDR3 is CASSYRRGAQHGYTF. The CDR3 DNA sequence: TGTGCCAGCAGTTATAGGCGGGGGGCGCAACATGGCTACACCTTC.

The V call is TRBV6-5, the J call TRBJ2-7; no clear D. Per the germline V gene, CDR1 is MNHEY and CDR2 is SVGAGI. V was clipped by 6 bases and J by 9 bases, with 12 bases between them. The CDR3 covers 11 residues. CDR3 nucleotides: TGTGCCAGCAGCTTCGTCGGCGGGCAGTACTTC. Protein: CASSFVGGQYF.

The table lists this clone with a count of one. The DNA for the CDR3 is TGTGCCAGCAGTTCCAGGGCGTTTGGCAATCAGCCCCAGCATTTT. Its protein product is CASSSRAFGNQPQHF. The V gene is TRBV6-5, the J gene TRBJ1-5; D is perhaps TRBD1 (5 bases). V lost 4 bases to trimming and J lost 2 bases, with 12 bases between them. The CDR3 length is 15 residues. Per the germline V gene, CDR1 is MNHEY and CDR2 is SVGAGI.

The rearrangement joins TRBV18 to TRBJ2-1, with 11 bases identical to TRBD2. V was pared by 3 bases and J by 1 base, with 2 bases of the junction left unmatched. Germline V gene data show CDR1 as KGHSH and CDR2 as LQKENI. CDR3 length: 16 amino acids. CDR3 nucleotides: TGTGCCAGCTCACCGGGGACTAGCGGATCCTACAATGAGCAGTTCTTC. This gives the protein CASSPGTSGSYNEQFF.

The chain couples TRBV7-9 to TRBJ2-7; no clear D. CDR3 size: 11 residues. V lost 5 bases to trimming and J lost 3 bases, with 5 bases between them. Germline values: CDR1 SEHNR, CDR2 FQNEAQ (reference sequence). CDR3 protein: CASSPNYEQYF. In nucleotides, the CDR3 is TGTGCCAGCAGCCCTAACTACGAGCAGTACTTC.

The chain has TRBV29-1 and TRBJ2-7; 7 bases align to TRBD2. This CDR3 is built from 15 residues. From germline, CDR1 is SQVTM and CDR2 ANQGSEA. J gave up 2 bases and V 3 bases, and 10 bases lay outside the gene matches. The CDR3 sequence: CSVETLGLITYEQYF. The DNA for the CDR3 is TGCAGCGTTGAGACGTTGGGACTAATCACCTACGAGCAGTACTTC.

The chain is built from TRBV5-1 and TRBJ2-1; no clear D gene. The V and J ends lost 0 bases and 8 bases respectively, with 6 bases between them. This CDR3 has 12 residues. Germline lookup yields CDR1 SGHRS and CDR2 YFSETQ. CDR3 nucleotide sequence: TGCGCCAGCAGCTTGGTCTTGTATGAGCAGTTCTTC. Its translation: CASSLVLYEQFF.

V is TRBV5-1 and J is TRBJ1-2; TRBD1 agrees at 8 bases. The CDR3 extends over 14 amino acids. Germline loops: CDR1 SGHRS, CDR2 YFSETQ. The J segment lost 4 bases and the V segment lost 4 bases, leaving 6 bases of the junction unmatched. The CDR3 DNA reads TGCGCCAGCAGCATCGGGACAGGCACCTATGGCTACACCTTC. It encodes CASSIGTGTYGYTF.

This chain joins TRBV5-1 and TRBJ1-1; 7 bases agree with TRBD1. This CDR3 is built from 14 residues. The trim removed 4 bases at V and 0 bases at J, leaving 3 bases unmatched. Germline V lookup: CDR1 SGHRS, CDR2 YFSETQ. This chain's CDR3 is CASSADRVNTEAFF. CDR3 coding DNA: TGCGCCAGCAGCGCAGACAGGGTGAACACTGAAGCTTTCTTT.

The chain links TRBV2 to TRBJ2-3; TRBD2 is a possible D gene (5 bases). CDR3 length: 15 amino acids. Trimming cost V 6 bases and J 2 bases, with 15 bases left between them. Germline CDR1 is SNHLY and CDR2 is FYNNEI. The CDR3 sequence: CASRPEGLSTDTQYF. The CDR3 bases are TGTGCCAGCAGGCCAGAGGGCTTATCCACAGATACGCAGTATTTT.